This note documents a single TCR beta chain sequence. The CDR3 loop spans 14 amino acids. Per the germline V gene, CDR1 is MDHEN and CDR2 is SYDVKM. Trimming stripped 7 bases from V and 4 bases from J, with 16 bases between. The data originate from a study of blood T cells in healthy people across ages. Combining a sample-barcoded 5' primer with a J-beta primer mix, a second PCR ran for roughly 6 to 12 cycles. Each cDNA was tagged by a template-switch adaptor containing 12 random nucleotides. TCRdb itself ran the 5' RACE reads through MiXCR, one entry per CDR3 protein. The data contain about 800,000 distinct CDR3 sequences, roughly 60% of them seen just once; the ten biggest clones take up approximately 20%.

The chain carries TRBV28 and TRBJ2-5; a weak D match, TRBD1 (7 bases). Source material: blood. The clonotype was recovered from a man younger than 45 in good health. DNA of the CDR3: TGTGCCAGCACCAGACAGGGAGGTCGAGAGACCCAGTACTTC. It specifies CASTRQGGRETQYF.